This T cell receptor (beta chain) is drawn from a study of hypomethylating agent response in myelodysplastic syndrome. General study points: No significant post-treatment change in richness, rarefaction diversity or clonality, across all patients or response groups.

Germline V gene lookup returns CDR1 SGHVS and CDR2 FQNEAQ. After removal of 8 bases from V and 2 bases from J, the junction contained 6 bases not matched to a gene. This CDR3 is built from 15 residues. Turning to this clone: Its specificity is unknown.

Sequencing was performed with immunoSEQ multiplex PCR; in TCRdb, only in-frame clones are kept and a portion is missing. The sample contains 2,500 to 4,000 clones, about 90% of which appear only once. Sequencing was performed on bone marrow, taken before or after starting hypomethylating agent treatment for myelodysplastic syndrome (not recorded which). The genes are TRBV7-8 and TRBJ2-7; 13 nucleotides match TRBD2. The origin of this receptor is a human donor with myelodysplastic syndrome. CDR3 sequence: CASGQTSGRTYEQYF. The CDR3 coding sequence is TGTGCCAGCGGTCAGACTAGCGGGAGGACCTACGAGCAGTACTTC.